The table lists the clone carrying this T cell receptor (beta chain) with a count of one. Its cognate antigen is unknown. This record comes from a study of vaccination and CD4 T cells after COVID-19. Turning to the study itself: Six male and four female convalescents took part, two of them Hispanic. Post-COVID samples were collected a median around 99 days following diagnosis, spanning 35 to 161.

The CDR3 runs 16 residues. V was pared by 1 base and J by 6 bases, with 10 bases of the junction left unmatched. Germline lookup yields CDR1 DFQATT and CDR2 SNEGSKA (reference sequence). Sequenced with the Oncomine TCR Beta short-read assay was DNA taken from cultured CD4+ T cells. TCRdb fed the PCR reads into MiXCR, producing one record per CDR3 protein. This sample has 20,000 to 25,000 distinct CDR3 sequences; roughly half occur once, and the top ten carry roughly 8.6%. The sample's treatment: roughly 10-day PBMC culture with coronavirus spike peptide pools or control peptides (ViraFEST assay). ViraFEST used peptide pools to expand antigen-specific T cells and subsequently sequenced their TCRs. It was with roughly 9.7 IU/ml IL-2 and around 9.3 ug/ml peptide pools that 2.2 million or so PBMCs per well were cultured.

The V gene is TRBV20-1, the J gene TRBJ2-3; 10 bases match TRBD2. Sample: CD4+ T cells from blood, cultured in vitro. The source is a human donor who had recovered from COVID-19. This chain's CDR3 is CSARGPLAGFRDTQYF. CDR3 sequence (DNA): TGCAGTGCTAGAGGCCCACTAGCGGGATTTCGTGATACGCAGTATTTT.